The 28 T cell receptor beta chains below were found in one sample sequenced in a study of T cell responses to AZD1222 COVID-19 vaccine (dated by TCRdb to about 2021). Receptor amplification or capture employed the immunoSEQ multiplex PCR assay. In its TCRdb copy, this immuneACCESS table keeps in-frame sequences only and misses some clones. Where compared with another copy, unresolved V genes explain less than half of these, and the others have no known cause. The sample profile shows roughly 150,000 clones; about 89% of them were found once. The ten largest clonotypes hold roughly a tenth of the sample. The intended sense of this specimen's time point label: about 28 days (+/-7) after the second vaccine dose. This material consisted of peripheral blood, taken 28 days after the second AZD1222 dose. The source of these receptors is an adult who received the AZD1222 COVID-19 vaccine.

The genes are TRBV10-3 and TRBJ2-3; 7 positions match TRBD2. Germline loops: CDR1 ENHRY, CDR2 SYGVKD. The V gene end was trimmed by 7 bases and the J gene end by 3 bases; junction bases not matched to a gene: 7. The CDR3 sequence is 14 residues long. The CDR3 nucleotides are TGTGCCATCAAATCGGGGGGAGAAACAGATACGCAGTATTTT. This translates into CAIKSGGETDTQYF.

This clone is a singleton in its sample. The chain combines TRBV11-3 with TRBJ2-2; no reliable D call. The V gene lost 7 bases and the J gene lost 7 bases, with 16 bases spanning the gap. Germline V gene lookup returns CDR1 SGHNT and CDR2 YENEEA. CDR3 length: 14 residues. The chain's CDR3 is CASTPQFTSGELFF. CDR3 bases: TGTGCCAGCACCCCACAATTTACCAGCGGGGAGCTGTTTTTT.

The genes are TRBV5-5 and TRBJ2-2; 10 positions agree with TRBD2. Germline V gives CDR1 SGHKS, CDR2 YYEKEE (reference sequence). V dropped 6 bases and J dropped 4; count of bases not matched to a gene: 12. The CDR3 loop spans 17 amino acids. The CDR3 DNA sequence: TGTGCCAGCACCTACTTAGCGGGAGGTATCGGCACCGGGGAGCTGTTTTTT. Protein: CASTYLAGGIGTGELFF.

Only one count was recorded for this clone. The rearrangement uses TRBV15 and TRBJ1-1; D not certain. Germline values: CDR1 LNHNV, CDR2 YYDKDF (reference sequence). V was shortened by 0 bases and J by 1 base, with 12 bases between the two germline ends. The CDR3 sequence is 16 residues long. The CDR3 region is CATSREGQGRNTEAFF. The CDR3 DNA follows: TGTGCCACCAGCAGAGAGGGTCAAGGGAGGAACACTGAAGCTTTCTTT.

This clone was seen only a few times. The chain couples TRBV24-1 to TRBJ1-1; 9 nucleotides align to TRBD1. CDR1 is KGHDR, CDR2 SFDVKD, per germline. Losses at the gene ends were 3 bases for V and 2 bases for J; bases not matched to a gene: 3. The CDR3 totals 15 residues. CDR3 nucleotide sequence: TGTGCCACCAGTGATCCGGGACAGGGAAACACTGAAGCTTTCTTT. Translating gives CATSDPGQGNTEAFF.

The chain combines TRBV28 with TRBJ2-3; 12 nucleotides match TRBD2. CDR3 size: 18 residues. Germline V CDR1 and CDR2: MDHEN, SYDVKM. J gave up 5 bases and V 3 bases, and 12 bases lay outside the gene matches. CDR3 sequence (DNA): TGTGCCAGCAGTTTTCCCCTAGCGGGAGGGGGAAAGGTAGATACGCAGTATTTT. Its translation is CASSFPLAGGGKVDTQYF. The variable domain in full, with the rest retrieved from reference TRBV28 and TRBJ2-3, is DVKVTQSSRYLVKRTGEKVFLECVQDMDHENMFWYRQDPGLGLRLIYFSYDVKMKEKGDIPEGYSVSREKKERFSLILESASTNQTSMYLCASSFPLAGGGKVDTQYFGPGTRLTVL.

This sequence joins TRBV6-1 and TRBJ2-3, with D tentatively TRBD1 (6 bases). The CDR3 consists of 15 residues. Looked up from germline, CDR1 is MNHNS and CDR2 is SASEGT. V lost 1 base, J lost 6 bases, and 14 bases lay in between. CDR3 sequence (DNA): TGTGCCAGCAGTGAAGTACAGGGAAGAAGGGATACGCAGTATTTT. It yields the protein CASSEVQGRRDTQYF.

The rearrangement links TRBV3-1 (or the pseudogene TRBV3-2) to TRBJ2-1; unclear D gene. V was clipped by 0 bases and J by 12 bases, with 18 bases between them. This CDR3 is built from 15 residues. CDR1 and CDR2 (germline): LGHDT, YNNKEL (reference sequence). The CDR3, as DNA: TGTGCCAGCAGCCAAGAATCTAGGCTCCCGTATGTGCAGTTCTTC. Translated, it gives CASSQESRLPYVQFF.

The rearrangement uses TRBV5-1 and TRBJ1-2, with TRBD1 as a possible D gene (6 bases). V gave up 0 bases and J gave up 5 bases, with 8 bases separating them. This CDR3 contains 13 residues. Germline V gene data show CDR1 as SGHRS and CDR2 as YFSETQ. CDR3 DNA sequence: TGCGCCAGCAGCTTGGGGACAGCGTATGGCTACACCTTC. Translation gives CASSLGTAYGYTF.

This clone was counted once. V and J are TRBV7-9 and TRBJ2-1; the D gene is possibly TRBD1 (6 bases). The CDR3 has 13 amino acids. The germline V gene encodes CDR1 SEHNR and CDR2 FQNEAQ (reference sequence). V lost 5 bases, J lost 9 bases, and 14 bases lay in between. CDR3 DNA sequence: TGTGCCAGCAGCCTCCAGACAGGCGGTGAGCAGTTCTTC. The encoded protein is CASSLQTGGEQFF. Together with reference TRBV7-9 and TRBJ2-1, the CDR3 gives the full variable domain: DTGVSQNPRHKITKRGQNVTFRCDPISEHNRLYWYRQTLGQGPEFLTYFQNEAQLEKSRLLSDRFSAERPKGSFSTLEIQRTEQGDSAMYLCASSLQTGGEQFFGPGTRLTVL.

In its sample, this clone was seen once. DNA of the CDR3: TGTGCCATCAAGACGGGGGGTAATTCACCCCTCCACTTT. Translating it yields CAIKTGGNSPLHF. The chain couples TRBV10-3 to TRBJ1-6, with D possibly being TRBD1 (5 bases). The CDR3 totals 13 residues. The germline V gene encodes CDR1 ENHRY and CDR2 SYGVKD. V lost 7 bases and J 6 bases, leaving 10 bases between the germline ends.

The rearrangement joins TRBV9 to TRBJ2-1; no firm D call. The CDR3 has 13 residues. Trimming left V 0 bases short and J 4 bases short, with 5 bases between. Germline assignment: CDR1 SGDLS and CDR2 YYNGEE. The CDR3 reads CASSVDGYNEQFF. DNA of the CDR3: TGTGCCAGCAGCGTAGATGGATACAATGAGCAGTTCTTC.

The chain couples TRBV7-9 to TRBJ1-1; TRBD1 is a possible D gene (5 bases). This CDR3 region has 13 residues. Germline loops: CDR1 SEHNR, CDR2 FQNEAQ (reference sequence). Trimming removed 2 bases from V and 1 base from J, with 5 bases in between. The CDR3 bases are TGTGCCAGCAGCTTACAGGGGAACACTGAAGCTTTCTTT. Protein product: CASSLQGNTEAFF.

This clone was counted a single time. The genes are TRBV28 and TRBJ2-5; the match to TRBD1 covers 8 bases. Germline trimming cut 5 bases from V and 5 bases from J; bases unmatched to any gene: 7. This CDR3 has 14 residues. Germline V gene sequence: CDR1 MDHEN, CDR2 SYDVKM. The CDR3 DNA follows: TGTGCCAGCAGTAGACAGGGGATTCGGGAGACCCAGTACTTC. This sequence encodes CASSRQGIRETQYF.

V usage is TRBV5-6 and J usage is TRBJ1-1; D gene uncertain. Germline V gives CDR1 SGHDT, CDR2 YYEEEE. The CDR3 consists of 13 residues. V lost 1 base and J 4 bases, leaving 8 bases between the germline ends. Here the CDR3 reads CASSLWGGTEAFF. CDR3 bases: TGTGCCAGCAGCTTGTGGGGAGGCACTGAAGCTTTCTTT.

The chain employs TRBV2 and TRBJ1-3; perhaps TRBD1 as D (6 bases). Germline V gene lookup returns CDR1 SNHLY and CDR2 FYNNEI. The V end was cut by 6 bases, the J end by 13 bases, with 22 bases between. This CDR3 has 14 residues. CDR3 region: CASREGDFSGNIYF. The CDR3 DNA is TGTGCCAGCAGGGAGGGGGACTTCTCTGGAAATATATATTTT.

V usage is TRBV28 and J usage is TRBJ1-6; TRBD1 matches at 7 bases. The CDR3 runs to 14 residues. V was clipped by 5 bases and J by 6 bases; unmatched bases: 4. Germline loops: CDR1 MDHEN, CDR2 SYDVKM. CDR3 protein: CASSPTGPNSPLHF. CDR3 DNA sequence: TGTGCCAGCAGTCCGACAGGGCCTAATTCACCCCTCCACTTT.

J is TRBJ1-6 and V is TRBV5-4; maybe TRBD1 (6 bases). Germline values: CDR1 SGHNT, CDR2 YYREEE (reference sequence). Deletions cut 3 bases from V and 7 bases from J, with 20 bases between. The CDR3 spans 17 residues. CDR3: CASSSGGGRAGNSPLHF. The CDR3 DNA reads as TGTGCCAGCAGCTCGGGAGGGGGGCGCGCGGGGAATTCACCCCTCCACTTT.

The chain carries TRBV6-5 and TRBJ2-7; 9 bases are a match to TRBD1. Trimming removed 2 bases from V and 2 bases from J; junction bases left unmatched: 7. CDR1 and CDR2 (germline): MNHEY, SVGAGI. CDR3 length: 16 residues. CDR3 loop: CASSYLGTGSTYEQYF. As DNA, the CDR3 is TGTGCCAGCAGTTACCTTGGGACAGGGTCGACCTACGAGCAGTACTTC.

The chain uses TRBV4-2 and TRBJ1-3; 10 bases align to TRBD1. Germline CDR1 reads LGHNA; CDR2 reads YNFKEQ. The CDR3 covers 16 residues. Trimming removed 1 base from V and 2 bases from J; junction bases left unmatched: 2. CDR3 coding DNA: TGTGCCAGCAGCCAAGTAGGGACAGGGGCTGGAAACACCATATATTTT. Its protein is CASSQVGTGAGNTIYF.

The V call is TRBV7-3, the J call TRBJ2-2; TRBD1 matches at 7 bases. CDR3 length: 15 residues. CDR1 is SGHTA, CDR2 FQGTGA, per germline. With V trimmed by 5 bases and J by 0 bases, 3 bases remained unmatched. The CDR3 nucleotides are TGTGCCAGCAGCCTCACAGGGGCGAACACCGGGGAGCTGTTTTTT. Its protein is CASSLTGANTGELFF.

The chain joins TRBV29-1 to TRBJ2-6; TRBD1 or TRBD2 may be the D gene (6 bases each). V was pared by 7 bases and J by 2 bases, with 15 bases between. The CDR3 extends over 15 amino acids. Germline CDR1 SQVTM, CDR2 ANQGSEA. CDR3 bases: TGCAGCGCGAGGGGGGACTTGGCTGGGGCCAACGTCCTGACTTTC. Protein sequence: CSARGDLAGANVLTF.

V is TRBV11-3 and J is TRBJ2-7; 7 bases match TRBD2. The V gene's germline CDR1 is SGHNT and CDR2 YENEEA. The V and J ends lost 1 base and 2 bases, in that order; junction bases with no gene match: 11. This CDR3 is built from 17 residues. CDR3 residues: CASSLGIWAGEAYEQYF. The CDR3 bases are TGTGCCAGCAGCTTAGGGATCTGGGCGGGAGAGGCCTACGAGCAGTACTTC. Based on the CDR3 plus reference TRBV11-3 and TRBJ2-7, the full variable domain is EAGVVQSPRYKIIEKKQPVAFWCNPISGHNTLYWYLQNLGQGPELLIRYENEEAVDDSQLPKDRFSAERLKGVDSTLKIQPAELGDSAVYLCASSLGIWAGEAYEQYFGPGTRLTVT.

The rearrangement links TRBV21-1 to TRBJ1-5. TRBV21-1 is annotated as a pseudogene. The CDR3 extends over 16 amino acids. CDR3 sequence reads: CASSTRRGRGNQPQHF. CDR3 coding DNA: TGTGCCAGCAGCACCCGCAGGGGGAGGGGCAATCAGCCCCAGCATTTT.

The chain is built from TRBV6-5 and TRBJ2-1; D is unclear. Germline V gene lookup returns CDR1 MNHEY and CDR2 SVGAGI. The ends were cut back, 2 bases at V and 0 bases at J, with 8 bases in the middle. This CDR3 comprises 15 residues. The CDR3 is CASSYAVSSYNEQFF. In DNA form, the CDR3 reads TGTGCCAGCAGTTACGCCGTGAGCTCCTACAATGAGCAGTTCTTC.

This chain joins TRBV5-1 and TRBJ2-1, with TRBD1 identical over 7 bases. V gave up 2 bases and J gave up 3 bases; unmatched junction bases: 5. CDR1 and CDR2 (germline): SGHRS, YFSETQ. This CDR3 region has 15 residues. The CDR3 here is CASSFGDRLYNEQFF. For the CDR3, the DNA is TGCGCCAGCAGCTTTGGGGACAGACTCTACAATGAGCAGTTCTTC.

V is TRBV9 and J is TRBJ2-3, with 7 bases identical to TRBD2. Germline V gene sequence: CDR1 SGDLS, CDR2 YYNGEE. CDR3 length: 14 residues. Unmatched junction bases numbered 7, after V lost 2 bases and J lost 7 bases. CDR3: CASSVEGGPHTQYF. CDR3 coding DNA: TGTGCCAGCAGCGTGGAGGGAGGGCCCCATACGCAGTATTTT.

The V and J genes are TRBV24-1 and TRBJ2-1; D is unclear. This CDR3 is 15 amino acids long. In germline, CDR1 is KGHDR, CDR2 SFDVKD. Trimming left V 6 bases short and J 10 bases short, with 21 bases between. CDR3 DNA: TGTGCCACCAGTTACGGTGCGCACAAGGTCAAGGAGCAGTTCTTC. Its protein product is CATSYGAHKVKEQFF.